The rows below give T cell receptor beta chains drawn from one sample of a study of blood T cell repertoires in COVID-19. Libraries were prepared by immunoSEQ multiplex PCR; TCRdb keeps only in-frame clonotypes and omits some of them. The table lists over 15,000 clones, about 80% of them singletons, with roughly 30% in the top ten. Sequencing used peripheral blood. The receptors here all came from a man between 65 and 85 years old with active or convalescent COVID-19. Each CDR3 is given with its conserved first and last residue. Fields, in order: V gene, D gene, J gene, clone size, CDR3 length, CDR3 DNA, CDR3 protein. D genes are given only for firm matches. A row's size may be missing; if present it is once, few, many or a size class.

V gene: TRBV2; D gene: .; J gene: TRBJ1-2; clone size: once; CDR3 length: 12; CDR3 DNA: TGTGCCAGCAGCCGCGGGCTCTATGGCTACACCTTC; CDR3 protein: CASSRGLYGYTF
V gene: TRBV7-9; D gene: TRBD1; J gene: TRBJ1-2; clone size: once; CDR3 length: 14; CDR3 DNA: TGTGCCAGCAGCACGAGACAGGGGGAAGGAGGCTACACCTTC; CDR3 protein: CASSTRQGEGGYTF
V gene: TRBV19; D gene: .; J gene: TRBJ1-1; clone size: .; CDR3 length: 13; CDR3 DNA: TGTGCCGCCGGCCAGGGAATGAACACTGAAGCTTTCTTT; CDR3 protein: CAAGQGMNTEAFF
V gene: TRBV2; D gene: .; J gene: TRBJ1-2; clone size: .; CDR3 length: 13; CDR3 DNA: TGTGCCAGTCACCGGGACTCTAACTATGGCTACACCTTC; CDR3 protein: CASHRDSNYGYTF
V gene: TRBV9; D gene: .; J gene: TRBJ2-1; clone size: .; CDR3 length: 13; CDR3 DNA: TGTGCCAGCAGCGTACAGGCTAACAATGAGCAGTTCTTC; CDR3 protein: CASSVQANNEQFF
V gene: TRBV6-1; D gene: .; J gene: TRBJ2-7; clone size: .; CDR3 length: 15; CDR3 DNA: TGTGCCAGCAGTGAATATACTAGTCGAGTTTACGAGCAGTACTTC; CDR3 protein: CASSEYTSRVYEQYF
V gene: TRBV6-2/TRBV6-3; D gene: .; J gene: TRBJ2-7; clone size: .; CDR3 length: 15; CDR3 DNA: TGTGCCAGCAGTCCCCCTCATCCGAGGAACTACGAGCAGTACTTC; CDR3 protein: CASSPPHPRNYEQYF
V gene: TRBV30; D gene: .; J gene: TRBJ1-2; clone size: .; CDR3 length: 11; CDR3 DNA: TGTGCCTGGTCTATCCGGGAGGCTATGTCCTTC; CDR3 protein: CAWSIREAMSF
V gene: TRBV27; D gene: .; J gene: TRBJ2-7; clone size: .; CDR3 length: 15; CDR3 DNA: TGTGCCAGCAGTTTCCGGGCAGGGAACGCCTACGAGCAGTACTTC; CDR3 protein: CASSFRAGNAYEQYF
V gene: TRBV15; D gene: TRBD1; J gene: TRBJ1-2; clone size: .; CDR3 length: 13; CDR3 DNA: TGTGCCACCAGCAGACCCGGGACAGGGGGCAACACCTTC; CDR3 protein: CATSRPGTGGNTF
V gene: TRBV2; D gene: TRBD1; J gene: TRBJ2-7; clone size: many; CDR3 length: 14; CDR3 DNA: TGTGCCAGCATCCCGGGACAGGGTGTATACGAGCAGTACTTC; CDR3 protein: CASIPGQGVYEQYF
V gene: TRBV5-1; D gene: TRBD2; J gene: TRBJ2-5; clone size: .; CDR3 length: 15; CDR3 DNA: TGCGCCAGCAGCTTGGCTCTAGCGGGAAGTGAGACCCAGTACTTC; CDR3 protein: CASSLALAGSETQYF
V gene: TRBV11-1; D gene: TRBD2; J gene: TRBJ2-1; clone size: .; CDR3 length: 16; CDR3 DNA: TGTGCCAGCAGCCCAATCTGGGGCGGGAGGATGAATGAGCAGTTCTTC; CDR3 protein: CASSPIWGGRMNEQFF
V gene: TRBV5-5; D gene: TRBD1; J gene: TRBJ1-2; clone size: .; CDR3 length: 15; CDR3 DNA: TGTGCCAGCAGCCCCGCCGGACAGGGAGTGTATGGCTACACCTTC; CDR3 protein: CASSPAGQGVYGYTF
V gene: TRBV6-5; D gene: .; J gene: TRBJ2-2; clone size: .; CDR3 length: 15; CDR3 DNA: TGTGCCAGCAGTTACTTCTCTCCCAACACCGGGGAGCTGTTTTTT; CDR3 protein: CASSYFSPNTGELFF
V gene: TRBV5-1; D gene: TRBD2; J gene: TRBJ2-5; clone size: once; CDR3 length: 14; CDR3 DNA: TGCGCCAGCAGCTTGCCGGGGGGAGAAGAGACCCAGTACTTC; CDR3 protein: CASSLPGGEETQYF
V gene: TRBV5-1; D gene: TRBD1; J gene: TRBJ2-7; clone size: .; CDR3 length: 13; CDR3 DNA: TGCGCCTTCTCCGGGACAGGGGGCAACGAGCAGTACTTC; CDR3 protein: CAFSGTGGNEQYF
V gene: TRBV23-1; D gene: .; J gene: TRBJ1-5; clone size: .; CDR3 length: 14; CDR3 DNA: TGCGCCAGCAGTCAATTCGGTGGCGGGCAGCCCCAGCATTTT; CDR3 protein: CASSQFGGGQPQHF
V gene: TRBV7-9; D gene: .; J gene: TRBJ1-1; clone size: .; CDR3 length: 15; CDR3 DNA: TGTGCCAGCAGCTTAAATGCAGGTATGGACACTGAAGCTTTCTTT; CDR3 protein: CASSLNAGMDTEAFF
V gene: TRBV9; D gene: TRBD1; J gene: TRBJ2-7; clone size: .; CDR3 length: 15; CDR3 DNA: TGTGCCAGCAGCGGAGGACAGGTTGCACCTTACGAGCAGTACTTC; CDR3 protein: CASSGGQVAPYEQYF
V gene: TRBV11-2; D gene: TRBD2; J gene: TRBJ2-3; clone size: once; CDR3 length: 15; CDR3 DNA: TGTGCCAGCAGCTCCCTAGCGGGGGTGAGAGATACGCAGTATTTT; CDR3 protein: CASSSLAGVRDTQYF
V gene: TRBV11-1; D gene: .; J gene: TRBJ2-3; clone size: .; CDR3 length: 14; CDR3 DNA: TGTGCCAGCAGCTTAGCAGCAGGGTCGGGTACGCAGTATTTT; CDR3 protein: CASSLAAGSGTQYF
V gene: TRBV3-1/TRBV3-2; D gene: .; J gene: TRBJ1-1; clone size: .; CDR3 length: 15; CDR3 DNA: TGTGCCAGCAGCCCGCCGGGTGGCCTAGGCACTGAAGCTTTCTTT; CDR3 protein: CASSPPGGLGTEAFF
V gene: TRBV5-1; D gene: .; J gene: TRBJ2-5; clone size: .; CDR3 length: 15; CDR3 DNA: TGCGCCAGCAGCGGGGGGGACATAGGACAAGAGACCCAGTACTTC; CDR3 protein: CASSGGDIGQETQYF
V gene: TRBV3-1/TRBV3-2; D gene: .; J gene: TRBJ2-4; clone size: .; CDR3 length: 15; CDR3 DNA: TGTGCCAGCAGCCCCCCAGGACTAGCCAAAAACATTCAGTACTTC; CDR3 protein: CASSPPGLAKNIQYF
V gene: TRBV28; D gene: TRBD1; J gene: TRBJ2-3; clone size: .; CDR3 length: 15; CDR3 DNA: TGTGCCAGCACCTCCCAGGGACAGGGCACAGATACGCAGTATTTT; CDR3 protein: CASTSQGQGTDTQYF
V gene: TRBV28; D gene: TRBD1; J gene: TRBJ1-5; clone size: .; CDR3 length: 15; CDR3 DNA: TGTGCCAGCACCACCGGGACAGGGGAAGTTCAGCCCCAGCATTTT; CDR3 protein: CASTTGTGEVQPQHF
V gene: TRBV30; D gene: .; J gene: TRBJ1-6; clone size: .; CDR3 length: 18; CDR3 DNA: TGTGCCTGGAGCTACAACCTGGGCTCGAGCTCCTATAATTCACCCCTCCACTTT; CDR3 protein: CAWSYNLGSSSYNSPLHF
V gene: TRBV7-2; D gene: TRBD1; J gene: TRBJ2-5; clone size: .; CDR3 length: 14; CDR3 DNA: TGTGCCAGCAGCTTAGACAGGGGGGCAGAGACCCAGTACTTC; CDR3 protein: CASSLDRGAETQYF
V gene: TRBV6-2/TRBV6-3; D gene: .; J gene: TRBJ1-1; clone size: .; CDR3 length: 13; CDR3 DNA: TGTGCCAGCAGTTATCTCAGGAACACTGAAGCTTTCTTT; CDR3 protein: CASSYLRNTEAFF
V gene: TRBV7-6; D gene: .; J gene: TRBJ2-6; clone size: once; CDR3 length: 18; CDR3 DNA: TGTGCCAGCAGCCGGAGACAGGTCAGGAGCTCTGGGGCCAACGTCCTGACTTTC; CDR3 protein: CASSRRQVRSSGANVLTF
V gene: TRBV4-1; D gene: TRBD2; J gene: TRBJ2-1; clone size: .; CDR3 length: 15; CDR3 DNA: TGCGCCAGCAGCTATACTAGCGGGAGTTTTAATGAGCAGTTCTTC; CDR3 protein: CASSYTSGSFNEQFF
V gene: TRBV2; D gene: .; J gene: TRBJ2-7; clone size: once; CDR3 length: 12; CDR3 DNA: TGTGCCGGGGGGGCAGGCTCCTACGAGCAGTACTTC; CDR3 protein: CAGGAGSYEQYF
V gene: TRBV18; D gene: .; J gene: TRBJ2-7; clone size: .; CDR3 length: 14; CDR3 DNA: TGTGCCAGCTCCCCAAATCAACAGCTCTACGAGCAGTACTTC; CDR3 protein: CASSPNQQLYEQYF
V gene: TRBV7-2; D gene: .; J gene: TRBJ2-7; clone size: .; CDR3 length: 13; CDR3 DNA: TGTGCCAGCAGCTCGACCCAGGGCTACGAGCAGTACTTC; CDR3 protein: CASSSTQGYEQYF
V gene: TRBV5-1; D gene: TRBD1; J gene: TRBJ1-6; clone size: few; CDR3 length: 15; CDR3 DNA: TGCGCCAGCAGCACTTCGACAGGGGGAAGTTCACCCCTCCACTTT; CDR3 protein: CASSTSTGGSSPLHF
V gene: TRBV4-1; D gene: TRBD1; J gene: TRBJ2-7; clone size: .; CDR3 length: 15; CDR3 DNA: TGCGCCAGCAGCCAAGGGACAGGGGGCGTCAACGAGCAGTACTTC; CDR3 protein: CASSQGTGGVNEQYF
V gene: TRBV6-2/TRBV6-3; D gene: TRBD2; J gene: TRBJ2-3; clone size: .; CDR3 length: 19; CDR3 DNA: TGTGCCAGCAGTTACTCAGCGAGCGGGGGGCCTGTAGGGGCAGATACGCAGTATTTT; CDR3 protein: CASSYSASGGPVGADTQYF
V gene: TRBV19; D gene: TRBD1; J gene: TRBJ2-7; clone size: .; CDR3 length: 14; CDR3 DNA: TGTGCCAGTAGCCCCCGGGACAGAGGCTACGAGCAGTACTTC; CDR3 protein: CASSPRDRGYEQYF
V gene: TRBV24-1; D gene: TRBD1; J gene: TRBJ1-2; clone size: .; CDR3 length: 13; CDR3 DNA: TGTGCCACCAGGCCATCCGGGACAGGCGGCTACACCTTC; CDR3 protein: CATRPSGTGGYTF
V gene: TRBV12-5; D gene: .; J gene: TRBJ2-2; clone size: .; CDR3 length: 13; CDR3 DNA: TGTGCTAGTGGTTTGGGGACTGCCGGGGAGCTGTTTTTT; CDR3 protein: CASGLGTAGELFF
V gene: TRBV7-2; D gene: TRBD2; J gene: TRBJ2-3; clone size: few; CDR3 length: 16; CDR3 DNA: TGTGCCAGCAGCATCTACGGGACTAAAAACACAGATACGCAGTATTTT; CDR3 protein: CASSIYGTKNTDTQYF
V gene: TRBV9; D gene: TRBD2; J gene: TRBJ2-5; clone size: once; CDR3 length: 17; CDR3 DNA: TGTGCCAGCAGCGTAGACCCTAGCGGGAGTATCAGGGAGACCCAGTACTTC; CDR3 protein: CASSVDPSGSIRETQYF
V gene: TRBV3-1/TRBV3-2; D gene: .; J gene: TRBJ2-7; clone size: .; CDR3 length: 12; CDR3 DNA: TGTGCCAGCAGCCGGAGCGGCTACGAGCAGTACTTC; CDR3 protein: CASSRSGYEQYF
V gene: TRBV4-1; D gene: .; J gene: TRBJ1-2; clone size: few; CDR3 length: 13; CDR3 DNA: TGCGCCAGCAGCCAAGATGACAGCTATGGCTACACCTTC; CDR3 protein: CASSQDDSYGYTF
V gene: TRBV19; D gene: .; J gene: TRBJ1-1; clone size: .; CDR3 length: 14; CDR3 DNA: TGTGCCAGTTCCCCCGGGGGTGGGAACACTGAAGCTTTCTTT; CDR3 protein: CASSPGGGNTEAFF
V gene: TRBV5-1; D gene: .; J gene: TRBJ1-2; clone size: .; CDR3 length: 17; CDR3 DNA: TGCGCCAGCAGCTTGGACCCCCAAATGAAACAGGGTAACGGCTACACCTTC; CDR3 protein: CASSLDPQMKQGNGYTF
V gene: TRBV28; D gene: .; J gene: TRBJ1-2; clone size: once; CDR3 length: 15; CDR3 DNA: TGTGCCAGCAATCCCGGAGGAGGGTCCAACTATGGCTACACCTTC; CDR3 protein: CASNPGGGSNYGYTF
V gene: TRBV7-6; D gene: TRBD2; J gene: TRBJ2-2; clone size: few; CDR3 length: 16; CDR3 DNA: TGTGCCAGCAGCTCCGGGACTAGTTTATTCCCCGGGGAGCTGTTTTTT; CDR3 protein: CASSSGTSLFPGELFF
V gene: TRBV15; D gene: TRBD1; J gene: TRBJ1-3; clone size: .; CDR3 length: 14; CDR3 DNA: TGTGCCGCCCGTGGACAGGGGGCAGGGAACACCATATATTTT; CDR3 protein: CAARGQGAGNTIYF
V gene: TRBV6-5; D gene: .; J gene: TRBJ2-5; clone size: .; CDR3 length: 11; CDR3 DNA: TGTGCCGGAGGCAGGGGAGAGACCCAGTACTTC; CDR3 protein: CAGGRGETQYF